A selection of T cell receptor beta chains follows, all from one sample in a study of cytotoxic CD8 clonotypes in ibrutinib-treated CLL. The method was immunoSEQ multiplex PCR; TCRdb's version includes in-frame clones alone and lacks a portion of them. Counted here are fewer than 300,000 clones, approximately 76% occurring once; the ten biggest clones make up 5.6%. The source material was PBMCs, sampled at disease progression, from a patient treated with ibrutinib. The receptors come from a human donor with chronic lymphocytic leukemia. Each CDR3 is given without its conserved first and last residue.

TRBJ2-4 TRBV27 ASSPHGMDIQY
TRBJ1-5 TRBV15 ATSRDLFGNQPQH
TRBJ2-5 TRBV7-9 ASSLARASGKIGETQY
TRBJ1-4 TRBV7-6 ASSKPTTRGRTGLF
TRBJ2-6 TRBV6-4 ASSDRSYSGANVLT
TRBJ1-2 TRBV9 ASSVAPTTGVYGYT
TRBJ1-1 TRBV2 ASSEGGSTEAF
TRBJ1-5 TRBV6-5 ASSYSSGGSQPQH
TRBJ2-7 TRBV5-1 ASSYGTGAYEQY
TRBJ2-3 TRBV19 ASSIGPGAGGDTQY
TRBJ2-6 TRBV5-4 ASSLSGVGANVLT
TRBJ2-7 TRBV14 ASSQALTSLDEQY
TRBJ2-7 TRBV29-1 SVEGTGDLYEQY
TRBJ1-1 TRBV29-1 SVIPGGSEAF
TRBJ1-1 TRBV29-1 SVSGVSMNTEAF
TRBJ2-7 TRBV7-6 ASSRTSGSPYEQY
TRBJ2-2 TRBV25-1 ASSDTQGSNTGELF
TRBJ2-4 TRBV5-6 ASSFRGLAGSKNIQY
TRBJ1-2 TRBV5-6 ASSLIGDRAYGYT
TRBJ2-5 TRBV5-1 ASSLQPPQETQY
TRBJ1-1 TRBV7-2 ASSLVGGSGLEAF
TRBJ2-3 TRBV14 ASSPLAGRDTQY
TRBJ2-3 TRBV11-2 ASSLAQSGTQDGTQY
TRBJ2-3 TRBV7-3 ASSLLPSTDTQY
TRBJ2-1 TRBV6-4 ASSDLWGARNEQF
TRBJ2-7 TRBV28 ASSSDAWGYEQY
TRBJ2-2 TRBV28 ASSLPPYGRAVTGELF
TRBJ2-7 TRBV4-1 ASTRGTPSTEQY
TRBJ2-7 TRBV4-3 ASSQEGSFTYEQY
TRBJ2-3 TRBV28 ASSLSSMGDTQY
TRBJ2-7 TRBV2 ASSEFSGYLYEQY
TRBJ2-1 TRBV27 ASAVADKQF
TRBJ2-7 TRBV5-1 ASRTRDSYEQY
TRBJ2-1 TRBV5-1 ASSRRAQNEQF
TRBJ2-4 TRBV4-1 ASSQVGLAKNIQY
TRBJ1-1 TRBV27 ASSLGPNTEAF
TRBJ1-1 TRBV5-1 ASSLDYTEAF
TRBJ2-2 TRBV9 ASSVELAGAGELF
TRBJ1-2 TRBV14 ASSQHYRARSGYT
TRBJ1-4 TRBV4-1 ASSQDIVSNEKLF
TRBJ1-5 TRBV5-6 ASSPAGAKSNQPQH
TRBJ2-7 TRBV11-2 ASRRQGESYEQY
TRBJ2-2 TRBV28 ASSGVMLGAGELF
TRBJ2-1 TRBV19 ASSIFPGQGPEQF
TRBJ2-5 TRBV5-4 ASSLELQETQY
TRBJ1-1 TRBV6-1 ASSVRVPNTEAF
TRBJ1-3 TRBV6-5 ASSMTGSAGNTIY
TRBJ1-2 TRBV5-1 ASSLAWQVPNYGYT